The 13 T cell receptor beta chains reported below all come from one sample, sequenced in a study of blood T cell repertoires in COVID-19. Produced via immunoSEQ multiplex PCR; TCRdb's table is partial and in-frame only. The sample has some 350,000 clones, around nine tenths seen once. Material: peripheral blood. Every receptor here comes from a human donor in a cohort sampled during active COVID-19.

This chain connects TRBV28 to TRBJ1-2; D remains unclear. Between the trimmed V and J ends, which lost 5 bases and 5 bases, there was a span of 12 bases. Germline V gene lookup returns CDR1 MDHEN and CDR2 SYDVKM. The CDR3 is 13 residues long. This CDR3 reads CASSTVGRYGYTF. The CDR3 DNA reads as TGTGCCAGCAGTACAGTTGGGCGATATGGCTACACCTTC.

The chain couples TRBV18 to TRBJ2-7; 9 bases align to TRBD1. Trimming cost V 3 bases and J 6 bases; bases outside gene matches: 3. The CDR3 runs 13 residues. CDR1 is KGHSH, CDR2 LQKENI, per germline. The CDR3 DNA reads as TGTGCCAGCTCACCCCGACAGGGGGGCGAGCAGTACTTC. It is translated as CASSPRQGGEQYF.

CDR3 coding DNA: TGTGCCTGGAGTAGTAGGGGGACAGCCAACACTGAAGCTTTCTTT. Protein: CAWSSRGTANTEAFF. The J gene is TRBJ1-1, the V gene TRBV30; 7 bases agree with TRBD1. The V segment lost 2 bases and the J segment 2 bases; nucleotides outside the gene matches: 8. CDR1 and CDR2 (germline): GTSNPN, SVGIG (reference sequence). The CDR3 sequence is 15 residues long.

The rearrangement joins TRBV5-4 to TRBJ1-6; 10 bases match TRBD1. The CDR3 is made up of 14 amino acids. V dropped 0 bases and J dropped 9; count of bases not matched to a gene: 0. CDR1 is SGHNT and CDR2 is YYREEE in the germline V gene (reference sequence). In DNA, the CDR3 is TGTGCCAGCAGCTTGGGACAGGGGGCTTCACCCCTCCACTTT. Amino acids: CASSLGQGASPLHF.

The CDR3 reads CASSTQGAKNIQYF. The CDR3 DNA reads TGTGCCAGTAGTACCCAGGGAGCCAAAAACATTCAGTACTTC. The chain combines TRBV19 with TRBJ2-4, with D possibly being TRBD1 (5 bases). The V and J ends lost 4 bases and 0 bases respectively, with 7 bases between them. The CDR3 covers 14 residues. Germline loops: CDR1 LNHDA, CDR2 SQIVND (reference sequence).

The chain uses TRBV20-1 and TRBJ2-7, with a weak D call TRBD1 (7 bases). The CDR3 covers 14 residues. From germline, CDR1 is DFQATT and CDR2 SNEGSKA (reference sequence). V gave up 3 bases and J gave up 4 bases, with 16 bases separating them. CDR3 nucleotide sequence: TGCAGTGCTAGTAAGGGCAGGGGGAGGTACGAGCAGTACTTC. This codes for CSASKGRGRYEQYF.

This chain's CDR3 is CASSLFLRGNNEQFF. The CDR3 DNA follows: TGTGCCAGCAGCTTATTCCTGCGGGGCAACAATGAGCAGTTCTTC. The rearrangement joins TRBV11-2 to TRBJ2-1; weak D call: TRBD2 (6 bases). Per the germline V gene, CDR1 is SGHAT and CDR2 is FQNNGV. The CDR3 contains 15 residues. V shed 2 bases and J shed 5 bases, with 13 bases lying between them.

The chain uses TRBV18 and TRBJ1-1, with TRBD1 matching over 7 bases. The junction had 12 bases not matched to a gene; V was cut back by 3 bases and J by 8 bases. Germline-derived CDR1 and CDR2 are KGHSH and LQKENI. This CDR3 contains 15 residues. The CDR3, as DNA: TGTGCCAGCTCACCCGCAGGGACAGTTCTCTTCGAAGCTTTCTTT. This gives the protein CASSPAGTVLFEAFF.

This chain connects TRBV2 to TRBJ2-7; tentatively, D is TRBD2 (5 bases). Germline lookup yields CDR1 SNHLY and CDR2 FYNNEI. V was trimmed by 5 bases and J by 4 bases, leaving 6 bases between them. This CDR3 is 11 amino acids long. The CDR3 spells CASSWEYEQYF. The CDR3 DNA sequence: TGTGCCAGCAGTTGGGAGTACGAGCAGTACTTC.

The V gene is TRBV2, the J gene TRBJ2-3; 9 bases line up with TRBD2. The CDR3 runs to 15 residues. Germline V CDR1 and CDR2: SNHLY, FYNNEI. V lost 5 bases and J lost 5; bases outside the gene matches: 8. CDR3 sequence reads: CASSNSGREIDTQYF. The CDR3 nucleotides read TGTGCCAGCAGTAATAGCGGGAGAGAGATAGATACGCAGTATTTT. The variable domain in full, completed from reference TRBV2 and TRBJ2-3, reads EPEVTQTPSHQVTQMGQEVILRCVPISNHLYFYWYRQILGQKVEFLVSFYNNEISEKSEIFDDQFSVERPDGSNFTLKIRSTKLEDSAMYFCASSNSGREIDTQYFGPGTRLTVL.

This clone has a count of ten or more. This sample also contains other DNA sequences that code for the same CDR3. The chain combines TRBV5-1 with TRBJ2-7, with D possibly being TRBD2 (6 bases). V was cut by 4 bases and J by 2 bases, with 13 bases left in between. Germline V CDR1 and CDR2: SGHRS, YFSETQ. The CDR3 has 14 residues. The CDR3 DNA reads TGCGCCAGCAGCCTCCTGGGGGGTACCTACGAGCAGTACTTC. Translation gives CASSLLGGTYEQYF.

This chain connects TRBV9 to TRBJ1-2; 7 bases fit TRBD1. The germline gives CDR1 SGDLS, CDR2 YYNGEE. V was clipped by 4 bases and J by 7 bases; unmatched bases: 7. The CDR3 spans 13 residues. As DNA, the CDR3 is TGTGCCAGCAGCCGACAGGGCTTATCTGGCTACACCTTC. Protein sequence: CASSRQGLSGYTF.

V and J are TRBV12-3 or TRBV12-4 and TRBJ1-1; D remains ambiguous. Trimming shortened V by 3 bases and J by 7 bases, and 6 bases separated the two germline ends. The length of the CDR3 is 11 residues. CDR3 nucleotides: TGTGCCAGCAGTTTCCGTAGTGAAGCTTTCTTT. This encodes CASSFRSEAFF.